This T cell receptor (beta chain) was recorded in a study of post-analysis software for immune sequencing data. The overall study: Disease courses included relapsing-remitting, secondary progressive and progressive-relapsing multiple sclerosis.

In germline, CDR1 is MNHNS, CDR2 SASEGT. The CDR3 extends over 14 amino acids. TCR beta cDNA libraries had unique molecular identifiers. There were about 0.85 to 11 million T cells, and some 500,000 cDNA molecules came from them. TCRdb recomputed calls from the PCR reads with MiXCR, one row per CDR3 protein. The sample has some 800,000 distinct CDR3 sequences; about half are singletons. Concerning this clonotype itself: Its antigen is not identified.

Notes on the study in general: Patients had higher frequencies than controls of a handful of TRBV segments, including TRBV5-6, TRBV5-1 and TRBV20-1. Strong co-clustering by F measure was seen for same-batch samples. Among multiple sclerosis patients, normalized Chao1 diversity was significantly below that of controls.

This sequence originates from a girl aged 5-17 years with multiple sclerosis. The chain has TRBV6-1 and TRBJ2-5, with TRBD2 as a possible D gene (6 bases). The J call may be in error: the DNA end matches TRBJ2-7 better. Material for sequencing was blood. The CDR3 region is CASSEPTSTYEQYF. CDR3 in DNA: TGTGCCAGCAGTGAACCAACTAGCACCTACGAGCAGTACTTC.